This is a list of T cell receptor beta chains from one sample in a study of identical twins. Using its own MiXCR run on the 5' RACE reads, TCRdb lists one record per CDR3 protein. The profile shows 400,000 to 650,000 distinct CDR3 sequences, approximately 22% of them singletons. Another study also made use of these data, one on T cells expressing NK-cell markers.

Sequenced material: CD4+ T cells sorted from blood. The receptors were gathered from a woman in her late teens or twenties in good health. The conserved cysteine and the conserved F or W are not part of the CDR3 here. A D gene is named only where the DNA matches it firmly.

j_gene	v_gene	d_gene	CDR3aa
TRBJ2-3	TRBV24-1	TRBD1	ATSDPGTGADTQY
TRBJ2-1	TRBV14	NA	ASSQIRRGEQF
TRBJ2-7	TRBV29-1	TRBD2	SVEGLAGGSYEQY
TRBJ2-3	TRBV5-1	NA	ASRLQFTDTQY
TRBJ2-1	TRBV20-1	TRBD2	SAPGLAANEQF
TRBJ2-3	TRBV30	NA	AWSSGSTDTQY
TRBJ2-1	TRBV20-1	NA	SASWASNEQF
TRBJ1-1	TRBV4-3	NA	ASSHDMGNTEAF
TRBJ2-3	TRBV4-3	TRBD2	ASSHAPTSGSGTDTQY
TRBJ2-7	TRBV20-1	TRBD2	SARAFGQGLAGGSYEQY
TRBJ2-5	TRBV20-1	TRBD2	SASRGSSTETQY
TRBJ2-3	TRBV29-1	NA	SAYGQSQDTQY
TRBJ2-3	TRBV5-1	NA	ASSLSPPEADTQY
TRBJ2-2	TRBV6-1	NA	ASSAEGDTGELF
TRBJ1-5	TRBV20-1	NA	SASIQTSRFHQPQH
TRBJ2-6	TRBV20-1	TRBD2	SANMREQGANVLT
TRBJ1-2	TRBV5-6	NA	ASSLPGGAGYT
TRBJ2-1	TRBV24-1	NA	ATSDPRARGYNEQF
TRBJ2-7	TRBV20-1	NA	SARDPGAVAYEQY
TRBJ1-1	TRBV20-1	NA	SVPRAGFTEAF
TRBJ2-6	TRBV4-2	NA	ASTPDSSGANVLT
TRBJ2-1	TRBV11-2	NA	ASSSPQGRRGNEQF
TRBJ1-1	TRBV15	NA	ATSRVMNTEAF
TRBJ2-3	TRBV24-1	NA	ATSDPAFGDTQY
TRBJ2-7	TRBV5-1	NA	ASSLGPTATLYEQY
TRBJ2-1	TRBV20-1	NA	SASGRTNNEQF
TRBJ2-7	TRBV7-9	NA	ASSLGRNDYEQY
TRBJ2-7	TRBV18	TRBD2	ASSPASGRGEQY
TRBJ2-1	TRBV20-1	NA	SAGGRNEQF
TRBJ1-1	TRBV20-1	NA	SARSRRGNTEAF
TRBJ1-1	TRBV20-1	NA	SATRPDVTEAF
TRBJ2-7	TRBV28	TRBD2	ASKRGGVSHEQY
TRBJ2-3	TRBV20-1	TRBD2	SATRRWREGRDTQY
TRBJ2-7	TRBV10-1	NA	ASKAGTYEQY
TRBJ2-2	TRBV7-2	NA	ASSSVGGGFGGELF
TRBJ1-5	TRBV20-1	NA	SARAGDQPQH
TRBJ2-7	TRBV12-5	NA	ASGLQSGTQNYEQY
TRBJ2-4	TRBV12-3/TRBV12-4	TRBD1	ASSSGTGPLAKNIQY
TRBJ2-7	TRBV7-2	NA	ASSLLRRATYEQY
TRBJ1-2	TRBV6-5	NA	ASRRTSYGYT
TRBJ2-1	TRBV7-2	TRBD2	ASTFSGRDYNEQF
TRBJ2-1	TRBV9	NA	ASSVGLPSSYNEQF
TRBJ2-1	TRBV7-8	NA	ATHSAVLFNEQF
TRBJ2-4	TRBV12-3/TRBV12-4	NA	ASSADIDIQY
TRBJ2-5	TRBV2	NA	ASSDSLVQETQY
TRBJ1-1	TRBV20-1	TRBD1	SARDYRGQGTEAF
TRBJ2-3	TRBV7-9	NA	ASSLQGGRTDTQY
TRBJ2-5	TRBV5-4	TRBD1	ASSFMAGQGQETQY
TRBJ2-7	TRBV20-1	TRBD2	SAKPSGGWVEQY
TRBJ2-2	TRBV29-1	NA	SVDSGGRKELF
TRBJ2-3	TRBV19	NA	ASSIERGSDTQY
TRBJ2-3	TRBV7-9	NA	ASSLLGPRDTQY
TRBJ2-1	TRBV20-1	NA	SASIRGRSSYNEQF
TRBJ1-4	TRBV29-1	NA	SVVLQGLGKLF
TRBJ1-3	TRBV9	NA	ASSVEATGPNTIY